The T cell receptor beta chain described here comes from a study of CD8 T cells in Susac syndrome. Findings and caveats of the study: The authors acknowledged that the study's TCR sequencing and HLA analysis involved relatively few individuals.

Sequencing of TCR beta was performed on blood CD8+ T cells and on blood CD4+ T cells. While CD8+ and CD4+ T cells were isolated negatively, TEMRA cells were enriched by FACS. With respect to this clonotype: Its antigen is unidentified.

Reverse transcription of about 0.45 to 1 ug RNA used random hexamers. The authors amplified TCR beta CDR3 across 54 Vbeta and 13 Jbeta using immunoSEQ multiplex PCR. One entry per CDR3 protein, called by TCRdb with MiXCR from the immunoSEQ multiplex PCR reads. The sample contains roughly 130,000 distinct CDR3 sequences, around 96% of which appear only once. Germline V CDR1 and CDR2: LGHDT, YNNKEL (reference sequence). The CDR3 is made up of 15 amino acids. J was trimmed by 6 bases and V by 3 bases; bases with no gene match: 9. The J gene is TRBJ2-7, the V gene TRBV3-1, with 9 bases lining up with TRBD2. The TCR comes from a human donor in good health. Sample: CD4+ T cells from PBMCs. CDR3 sequence: CASSQTSGGLSEQYF. CDR3 bases: TGTGCCAGCAGCCAGACTAGCGGAGGCCTCTCCGAGCAGTACTTC.